What follows are 31 T cell receptor beta chains derived from one specimen sequenced in a study of blood T cell dynamics during melanoma immunotherapy (dated by TCRdb to the early 2020s). Library preparation used the immunoSEQ multiplex PCR assay. TCRdb obtained this table from immuneACCESS and retained in-frame rearrangements with V and J assigned. These tables miss some clones; where compared with another copy, unresolved V genes account for less than half of the shortfall, and the remainder is unexplained. In all, the sample holds about 7,000 clones, and roughly 80% of those were seen once. Of the sample, about 15% is held by the ten largest clones. The time point label, as the study defines it: week 3, after first cycle of checkpoint inhibitor. The source was blood, collected from a patient treated with checkpoint blockade. Receptors were obtained from a human donor with melanoma.

V and J are TRBV2 and TRBJ2-1; 8 nucleotides align to TRBD1. Germline CDR1 reads SNHLY; CDR2 reads FYNNEI. V lost 6 bases, J lost 9 bases, and 4 bases stayed unmatched. This CDR3 contains 12 residues. The DNA for the CDR3 is TGTGCCAGCAGGGAGACAGGGGTTGAGCAGTTCTTC. Residues: CASRETGVEQFF. The complete variable domain, with remaining parts taken from reference TRBV2 and TRBJ2-1, reads EPEVTQTPSHQVTQMGQEVILRCVPISNHLYFYWYRQILGQKVEFLVSFYNNEISEKSEIFDDQFSVERPDGSNFTLKIRSTKLEDSAMYFCASRETGVEQFFGPGTRLTVL.

The chain has TRBV5-1 and TRBJ2-1, with 7 nucleotides matching TRBD1. CDR3 length: 14 residues. The germline CDR1 and CDR2 sequences are SGHRS and YFSETQ. The junction had 6 bases not matched to a gene; V was cut back by 2 bases and J by 7 bases. The CDR3 spells CASSFGQGVNEQFF. The CDR3 DNA reads TGCGCCAGCAGCTTTGGTCAGGGGGTGAATGAGCAGTTCTTC.

V gene TRBV6-5 combines with J gene TRBJ1-4; TRBD1 matches at 10 bases. Germline lookup yields CDR1 MNHEY and CDR2 SVGAGI. The CDR3 has 14 residues. With 5 bases clipped from V and 8 bases from J, the junction kept 5 bases outside the gene matches. CDR3 sequence reads: CASSPGQGREKLFF. CDR3 bases: TGTGCCAGCAGTCCGGGACAGGGGCGCGAAAAACTGTTTTTT.

V and J are TRBV12-5 and TRBJ1-5; D possibly corresponds to TRBD1 (6 bases). Germline CDR1 reads LGHNT; CDR2 reads FRNRAP. V lost 7 bases to trimming and J lost 2 bases, with 9 bases between them. The CDR3 extends over 13 amino acids. The CDR3 loop is CASEGGGNQPQHF. DNA of the CDR3: TGTGCTAGTGAGGGGGGCGGCAATCAGCCCCAGCATTTT.

CDR3: CASRPQGRYNEQFF. CDR3 coding DNA: TGTGCCAGCAGACCGCAGGGGCGCTACAATGAGCAGTTCTTC. V usage is TRBV11-1 and J usage is TRBJ2-1; TRBD1 might be the D (6 bases). This CDR3 comprises 14 residues. Germline-derived CDR1 and CDR2 are SGHAT and FQDESV (reference sequence). V lost 6 bases and J lost 3, with 12 bases in between.

This clone was picked up a small number of times. The rearrangement joins TRBV19 to TRBJ2-1, with 8 bases fitting TRBD1. CDR1 is LNHDA, CDR2 SQIVND, per germline (reference sequence). Trimming at V came to 4 bases and at J to 10 bases, leaving 9 bases not matched to a gene. CDR3 length equals 14 residues. The CDR3 protein is CASSRVDREGEQFF. For the CDR3, the DNA is TGTGCCAGTAGTAGAGTGGACAGGGAAGGCGAGCAGTTCTTC.

The chain recombines TRBV14 with TRBJ2-1; 8 nucleotides align to TRBD2. CDR1 is SGHDN and CDR2 is FVKESK in the germline V gene. V shed 3 bases and J 2 bases; nucleotides not matched to a gene: 3. This CDR3 is built from 15 residues. For the CDR3, the DNA is TGTGCCAGCAGCCACCCGGGACTAGCCTACAATGAGCAGTTCTTC. This translates into CASSHPGLAYNEQFF.

V is TRBV5-1 and J is TRBJ1-6; no clear D gene. This CDR3 contains 16 residues. Trimming took 1 base from V and 2 from J, leaving 10 bases between them. CDR1 and CDR2 from the germline V gene are SGHRS and YFSETQ. CDR3 sequence reads: CASSLRSGTYNSPLHF. CDR3 coding DNA: TGCGCCAGCAGCTTGAGGTCTGGGACCTATAATTCACCCCTCCACTTT.

The chain carries TRBV9 and TRBJ1-6, with a tentative D call TRBD1 (6 bases). Trimming stripped 8 bases from V and 7 bases from J, with 19 bases between. This CDR3 has 15 residues. Germline CDR1 SGDLS, CDR2 YYNGEE. The CDR3 DNA is TGTGCCAGTCGGGGGGGGGCACAGGAAAATTCACCCCTCCACTTT. Residues: CASRGGAQENSPLHF.

This chain connects TRBV19 to TRBJ1-4; tentatively, D is TRBD1 (5 bases). Germline lookup yields CDR1 LNHDA and CDR2 SQIVND (reference sequence). This CDR3 is 14 amino acids long. V was shortened by 5 bases and J by 2 bases, with 9 bases between the two germline ends. The CDR3 spells CASSPGFTNEKLFF. As DNA, the CDR3 is TGTGCCAGTAGTCCAGGGTTTACTAATGAAAAACTGTTTTTT.

This chain links TRBV7-9 with TRBJ1-6; unclear D gene. Deletions cut 4 bases from V and 7 bases from J, with 11 bases between. Germline V CDR1 and CDR2: SEHNR, FQNEAQ (reference sequence). The CDR3 runs to 14 residues. CDR3 coding DNA: TGTGCCAGCAGCTCAATGACACAGAATTCACCCCTCCACTTT. Amino acids: CASSSMTQNSPLHF.

The V and J genes are TRBV28 and TRBJ2-6, with D tentatively TRBD1 (6 bases). Germline V gene sequence: CDR1 MDHEN, CDR2 SYDVKM. The CDR3 extends over 16 amino acids. The V end was cut by 6 bases, the J end by 0 bases, with 12 bases between. In DNA form, the CDR3 reads TGTGCCAGCAGCCGGGACACCGACTCTGGGGCCAACGTCCTGACTTTC. This sequence encodes CASSRDTDSGANVLTF.

The V and J genes are TRBV18 and TRBJ2-3, with unresolved D. Trimming left V 0 bases short and J 4 bases short, with 5 bases between. CDR1 KGHSH and CDR2 LQKENI come from the germline V gene. The CDR3 spans 13 residues. CDR3 sequence reads: CASSPPWSDTQYF. CDR3 nucleotide sequence: TGTGCCAGCTCACCACCGTGGTCAGATACGCAGTATTTT.

The rearrangement links TRBV4-1 to TRBJ2-7, with 9 bases matching TRBD1. The junction had 3 bases not matched to a gene; V was cut back by 4 bases and J by 2 bases. The CDR3 covers 14 residues. CDR1 and CDR2 (germline): MGHRA, YSYEKL. The CDR3 protein is CASSPRDRAYEQYF. In DNA form, the CDR3 reads TGCGCCAGCAGCCCCCGGGACAGGGCCTACGAGCAGTACTTC.

This clone has just one count. The gene calls are TRBV5-4 and TRBJ2-7; D could derive from TRBD1 or TRBD2 (5 bases each). Germline values: CDR1 SGHNT, CDR2 YYREEE (reference sequence). The CDR3 consists of 14 residues. Trimming pared 1 base from V and 0 bases from J, leaving 8 bases between. The CDR3 bases are TGTGCCAGCAGCTTGTTAGGGACCTCCTACGAGCAGTACTTC. This sequence encodes CASSLLGTSYEQYF.

The chain uses TRBV19 and TRBJ2-7; maybe TRBD1 (6 bases). Trimming took 1 base from V and 3 from J, leaving 10 bases between them. Germline V gene data show CDR1 as LNHDA and CDR2 as SQIVND (reference sequence). This CDR3 spans 14 amino acids. CDR3 nucleotides: TGTGCCAGTAGTATAGTTCAGGGGAACTACGAGCAGTACTTC. Amino acid sequence: CASSIVQGNYEQYF.

This clone has a single count. The gene calls are TRBV11-2 and TRBJ1-4, with 7 bases aligning to TRBD1. Germline values: CDR1 SGHAT, CDR2 FQNNGV. This CDR3 region has 15 residues. The V and J ends lost 4 bases and 10 bases, in that order; junction bases with no gene match: 12. The DNA of the CDR3 is TGTGCCAGCAGCTCCAGACAGGGAGGAGGCGGAAAACTGTTTTTT. Encoded protein: CASSSRQGGGGKLFF.

This chain joins TRBV2 and TRBJ2-5, with D uncertain. This CDR3 has 14 residues. CDR1 is SNHLY and CDR2 is FYNNEI in the germline V gene. Trimming left V 2 bases short and J 1 base short, with 8 bases between. CDR3 amino acids: CASSELAFQETQYF. The CDR3 nucleotides are TGTGCCAGCAGTGAACTGGCATTCCAAGAGACCCAGTACTTC.

This clone was observed a few times. The chain joins TRBV5-1 to TRBJ2-5; TRBD1 agrees at 7 bases. CDR1 is SGHRS and CDR2 is YFSETQ in the germline V gene. V trimming: 1 base; J trimming: 2 bases; junction bases outside the gene matches: 8. There are 16 residues in the CDR3. Here the CDR3 DNA reads TGCGCCAGCAGCTTGTTTGGGACAGTCATTCAAGAGACCCAGTACTTC. Amino acids: CASSLFGTVIQETQYF. The whole variable domain, remainder taken from reference TRBV5-1 and TRBJ2-5, is KAGVTQTPRYLIKTRGQQVTLSCSPISGHRSVSWYQQTPGQGLQFLFEYFSETQRNKGNFPGRFSGRQFSNSRSEMNVSTLELGDSALYLCASSLFGTVIQETQYFGPGTRLLVL.

The chain is built from TRBV29-1 and TRBJ1-1, with unresolved D. The CDR3 totals 11 residues. V lost 2 bases and J 5 bases, leaving 6 bases between the germline ends. Germline-derived CDR1 and CDR2 are SQVTM and ANQGSEA. As DNA, the CDR3 is TGCAGCGTTGAATGGTCGACTGAAGCTTTCTTT. Translation gives CSVEWSTEAFF.

The V call is TRBV29-1, the J call TRBJ1-5, with D possibly TRBD1 on 5 matching bases. Germline V lookup: CDR1 SQVTM, CDR2 ANQGSEA. The CDR3 has 12 residues. V shed 4 bases and J shed 4 bases, with 8 bases lying between them. CDR3 coding DNA: TGCAGCGTTGGACAGCTAAATCAGCCCCAGCATTTT. Amino acid sequence: CSVGQLNQPQHF.

V and J are TRBV5-1 and TRBJ2-3, with 8 bases fitting TRBD2. The CDR3 extends over 15 amino acids. With V trimmed by 2 bases and J by 2 bases, 4 bases remained unmatched. Germline CDR1 is SGHRS and CDR2 is YFSETQ. The CDR3 DNA follows: TGCGCCAGCAGCTTAGCGGGGGCCCACACAGATACGCAGTATTTT. Protein sequence: CASSLAGAHTDTQYF.

The genes are TRBV7-2 and TRBJ2-1; TRBD1 matches at 8 bases. Unmatched junction bases numbered 6, after V lost 2 bases and J lost 9 bases. This CDR3 region has 14 residues. Germline V gene lookup returns CDR1 SGHTA and CDR2 FQGNSA. The CDR3 coding sequence is TGTGCCAGCAGCTTAAGGGACAGGTTATCTGAGCAGTTCTTC. Amino acid sequence: CASSLRDRLSEQFF.

The J gene is TRBJ2-2, the V gene TRBV9, with TRBD2 matching 7 bases. Germline trimming cut 3 bases from V and 3 bases from J; bases unmatched to any gene: 2. CDR1 SGDLS and CDR2 YYNGEE come from the germline V gene. The CDR3 totals 14 residues. In DNA, the CDR3 is TGTGCCAGCAGCGGGACTAGTGACACCGGGGAGCTGTTTTTT. It yields the protein CASSGTSDTGELFF.

The genes are TRBV27 and TRBJ1-2; a possible D gene is TRBD1 (6 bases). The CDR3 has 14 amino acids. V was shortened by 3 bases and J by 7 bases, with 15 bases between the two germline ends. Germline V gene data show CDR1 as MNHEY and CDR2 as SMNVEV (reference sequence). In nucleotides, the CDR3 is TGTGCCAGCAGTTTGTCGCGGGGGCTCGGTGGCTACACCTTC. It yields the protein CASSLSRGLGGYTF.

V and J are TRBV6-1 and TRBJ1-1, with TRBD1 as a possible D gene (6 bases). The germline gives CDR1 MNHNS, CDR2 SASEGT. This CDR3 spans 15 amino acids. Trimming pared 7 bases from V and 6 bases from J, leaving 21 bases between. The CDR3 is CASNGQGRGDAEAFF. CDR3 sequence (DNA): TGTGCCAGCAACGGTCAAGGGAGGGGGGACGCTGAAGCTTTCTTT.

This chain uses TRBV11-1 with TRBJ2-2; 10 bases line up with TRBD1. CDR3 size: 18 residues. V shed 5 bases, J shed 1 base, and the junction held 10 bases outside the gene matches. Germline V gene data show CDR1 as SGHAT and CDR2 as FQDESV (reference sequence). The CDR3 nucleotides are TGTGCCAGCAGCGGGGTCTCCTGGACAGGGGGGAACACCGGGGAGCTGTTTTTT. It yields the protein CASSGVSWTGGNTGELFF.

This chain uses TRBV10-3 with TRBJ2-7; no definite D call. This CDR3 is 12 amino acids long. Trimming removed 7 bases from V and 5 bases from J, with 12 bases in between. The V gene's germline CDR1 is ENHRY and CDR2 SYGVKD. The CDR3 DNA is TGTGCCATCACGAACAACCTCGACGAGCAGTACTTC. Translation: CAITNNLDEQYF.

The chain has TRBV28 and TRBJ1-5; perhaps TRBD1 as D (6 bases). The CDR3 is 14 amino acids. Germline-derived CDR1 and CDR2 are MDHEN and SYDVKM. V lost 6 bases to trimming and J lost 4 bases, with 13 bases between them. In DNA, the CDR3 is TGTGCCAGCAGGAACCCGGGACAAAATCAGCCCCAGCATTTT. Translation gives CASRNPGQNQPQHF. The variable domain in full, with the rest retrieved from reference TRBV28 and TRBJ1-5, is DVKVTQSSRYLVKRTGEKVFLECVQDMDHENMFWYRQDPGLGLRLIYFSYDVKMKEKGDIPEGYSVSREKKERFSLILESASTNQTSMYLCASRNPGQNQPQHFGDGTRLSIL.

This clone was seen a handful of times. The chain is built from TRBV19 and TRBJ2-7; D might be TRBD1 (6 bases). V lost 3 bases, J lost 4 bases, and 16 bases lay in between. The V gene's germline CDR1 is LNHDA and CDR2 SQIVND (reference sequence). The CDR3 sequence is 15 residues long. The chain's CDR3 is CASSILRDTGYEQYF. The CDR3 nucleotides read TGTGCCAGTAGTATCCTCCGGGACACGGGTTACGAGCAGTACTTC.

This clone was seen only once. The chain has TRBV10-3 and TRBJ1-1; no clear D. The length of the CDR3 is 15 residues. V shed 4 bases and J shed 0 bases, with 12 bases lying between them. Germline CDR1 and CDR2: ENHRY and SYGVKD. This chain's CDR3 is CAISVKENMNTEAFF. The CDR3 DNA reads TGTGCCATCAGTGTGAAGGAAAACATGAACACTGAAGCTTTCTTT.